This TCR beta chain derives from a study of blood T cell repertoires in COVID-19. About the study: The United States, Italy and Spain were the sources of the acute and convalescent COVID-19 samples. Sources were T cells, B-cell-depleted T cells, or PBMCs; the material itself was cDNA or gDNA.

To note about this clone: Other DNA sequences from this sample encode an identical CDR3 as well.

Trimming took off 5 bases at V and 1 base at J, with 11 bases between the two ends. The CDR3 length is 14 residues. CDR1 is MNHEY, CDR2 SMNVEV, per germline (reference sequence). Profiling relied on immunoSEQ multiplex PCR, and the TCRdb table lists in-frame clones only, not all of them. The repertoire has some 310,000 clones, roughly 88% of them found once; the top ten carry less than 3.5%. Sequencing was carried out using peripheral blood. The chain carries TRBV27 and TRBJ1-1; D is possibly TRBD1 (6 bases). The TCR originated in a young woman with COVID-19, enrolled during active disease. DNA of the CDR3: TGTGCCAGCAGTCCGACAGGATCGAACACTGAAGCTTTCTTT. Its translation: CASSPTGSNTEAFF.